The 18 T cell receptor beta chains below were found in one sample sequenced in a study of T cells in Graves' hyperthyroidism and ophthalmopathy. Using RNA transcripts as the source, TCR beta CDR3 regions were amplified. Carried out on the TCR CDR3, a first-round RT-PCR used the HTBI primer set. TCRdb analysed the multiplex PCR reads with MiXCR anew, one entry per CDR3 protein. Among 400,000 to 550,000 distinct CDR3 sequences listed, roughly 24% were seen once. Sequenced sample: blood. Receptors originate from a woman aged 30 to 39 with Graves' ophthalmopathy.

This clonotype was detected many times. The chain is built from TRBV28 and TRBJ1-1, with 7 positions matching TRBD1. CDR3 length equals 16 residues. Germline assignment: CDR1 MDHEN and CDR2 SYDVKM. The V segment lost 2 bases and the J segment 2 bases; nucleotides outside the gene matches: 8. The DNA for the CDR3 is TGTGCCAGCAGTTTAGACAGGGAGGTAGGAAACACTGAAGCTTTCTTT. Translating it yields CASSLDREVGNTEAFF.

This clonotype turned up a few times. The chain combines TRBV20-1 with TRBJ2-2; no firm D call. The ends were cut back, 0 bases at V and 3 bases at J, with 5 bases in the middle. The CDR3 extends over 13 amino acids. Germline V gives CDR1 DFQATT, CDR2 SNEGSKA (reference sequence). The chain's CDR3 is CSARDIDTGELFF. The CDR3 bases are TGCAGTGCTAGAGATATTGACACCGGGGAGCTGTTTTTT.

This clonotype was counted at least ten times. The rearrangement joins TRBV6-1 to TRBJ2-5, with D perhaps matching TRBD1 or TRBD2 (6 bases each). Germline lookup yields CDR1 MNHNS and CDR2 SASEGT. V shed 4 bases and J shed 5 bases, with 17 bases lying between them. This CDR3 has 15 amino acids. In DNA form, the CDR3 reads TGTGCCAGCAGTGCTGGAGGGGGGCCGGCTGAGACCCAGTACTTC. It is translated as CASSAGGGPAETQYF.

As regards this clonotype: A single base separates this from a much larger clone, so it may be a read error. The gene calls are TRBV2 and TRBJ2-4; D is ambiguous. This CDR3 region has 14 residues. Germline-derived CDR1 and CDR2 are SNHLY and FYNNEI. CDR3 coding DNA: TGTGCCTGCAGGTCTAGGGTTGTCGAAAACATTCAGTACTTC. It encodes CACRSRVVENIQYF.

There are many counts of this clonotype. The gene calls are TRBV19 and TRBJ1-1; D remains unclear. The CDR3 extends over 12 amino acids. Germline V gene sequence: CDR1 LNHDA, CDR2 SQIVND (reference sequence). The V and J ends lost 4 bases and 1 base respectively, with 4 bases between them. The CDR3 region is CASSNGNTEAFF. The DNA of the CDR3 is TGTGCCAGTAGTAACGGGAACACTGAAGCTTTCTTT.

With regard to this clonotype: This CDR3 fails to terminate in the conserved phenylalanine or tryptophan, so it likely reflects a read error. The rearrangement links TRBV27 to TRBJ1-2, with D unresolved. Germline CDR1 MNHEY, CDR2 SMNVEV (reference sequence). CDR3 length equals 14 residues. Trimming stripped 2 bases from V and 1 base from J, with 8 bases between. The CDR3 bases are TGTGCCAGCAGTTTAAACAGTAATAACTATGGCTACACCCTC. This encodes CASSLNSNNYGYTL.

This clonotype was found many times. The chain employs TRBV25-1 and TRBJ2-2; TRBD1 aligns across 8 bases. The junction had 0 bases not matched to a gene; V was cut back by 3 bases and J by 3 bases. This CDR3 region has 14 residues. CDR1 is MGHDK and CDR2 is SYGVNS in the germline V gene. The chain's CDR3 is CASSEDRDTGELFF. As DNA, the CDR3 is TGTGCCAGCAGTGAGGACAGGGACACCGGGGAGCTGTTTTTT.

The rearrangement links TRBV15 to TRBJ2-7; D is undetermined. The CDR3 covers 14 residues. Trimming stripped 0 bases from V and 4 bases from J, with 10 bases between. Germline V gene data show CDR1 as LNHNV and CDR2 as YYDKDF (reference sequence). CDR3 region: CATSRDLASYEQYF. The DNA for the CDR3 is TGTGCCACCAGCAGAGATTTGGCCTCATACGAGCAGTACTTC.

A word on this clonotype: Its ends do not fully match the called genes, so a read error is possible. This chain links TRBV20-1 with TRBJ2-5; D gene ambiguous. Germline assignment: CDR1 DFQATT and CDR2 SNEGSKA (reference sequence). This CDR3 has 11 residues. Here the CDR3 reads CSASRAETQDF. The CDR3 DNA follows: TGCAGTGCTAGTCGGGCAGAGACCCAGGACTTC.

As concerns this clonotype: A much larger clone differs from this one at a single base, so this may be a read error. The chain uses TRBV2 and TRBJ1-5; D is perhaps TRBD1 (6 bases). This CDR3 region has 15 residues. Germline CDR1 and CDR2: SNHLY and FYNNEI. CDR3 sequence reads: CASSGTGYSNQPQRF. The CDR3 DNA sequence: TGTGCCAGCAGCGGAACAGGGTATAGCAATCAGCCCCAGCGTTTT.

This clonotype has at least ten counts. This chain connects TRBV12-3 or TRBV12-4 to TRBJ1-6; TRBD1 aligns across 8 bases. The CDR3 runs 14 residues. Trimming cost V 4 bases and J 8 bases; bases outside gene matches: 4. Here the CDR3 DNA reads TGTGCCAGCAGTTCCGGACAGGGCTATTCACCCCTCCACTTT. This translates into CASSSGQGYSPLHF.

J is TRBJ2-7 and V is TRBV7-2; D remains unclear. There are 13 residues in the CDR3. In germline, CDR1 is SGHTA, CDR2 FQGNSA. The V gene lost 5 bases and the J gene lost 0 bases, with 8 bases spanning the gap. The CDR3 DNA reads TGTGCCAGCAGCCCAACACCCTCCTACGAGCAGTACGTC. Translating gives CASSPTPSYEQYV.

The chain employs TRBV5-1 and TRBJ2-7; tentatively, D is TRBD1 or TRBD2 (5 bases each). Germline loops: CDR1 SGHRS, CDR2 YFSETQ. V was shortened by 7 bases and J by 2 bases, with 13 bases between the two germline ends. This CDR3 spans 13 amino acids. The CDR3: CASGRDGAYEQYF. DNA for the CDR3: TGCGCCAGCGGCCGGGACGGAGCCTACGAGCAGTACTTC.

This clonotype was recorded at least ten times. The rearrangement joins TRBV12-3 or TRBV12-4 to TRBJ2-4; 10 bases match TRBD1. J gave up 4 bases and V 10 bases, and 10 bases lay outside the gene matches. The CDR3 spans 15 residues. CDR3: CATMDRGDLKNIQYF. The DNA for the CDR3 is TGTGCCACCATGGACAGGGGGGATCTGAAAAACATTCAGTACTTC.

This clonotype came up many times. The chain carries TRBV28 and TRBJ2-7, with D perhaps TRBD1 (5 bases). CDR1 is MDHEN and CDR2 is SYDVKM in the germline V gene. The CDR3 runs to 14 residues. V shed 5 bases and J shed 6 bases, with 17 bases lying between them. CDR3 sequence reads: CASSPIIRQIEQYF. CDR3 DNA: TGTGCCAGCAGTCCAATAATCCGACAGATCGAGCAGTACTTC.

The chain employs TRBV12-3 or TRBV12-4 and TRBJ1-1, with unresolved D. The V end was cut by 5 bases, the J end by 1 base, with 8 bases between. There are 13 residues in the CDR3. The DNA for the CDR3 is TGTGCCAGCAGTAAGAACCCGAACACTGAAGCTTTCTTT. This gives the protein CASSKNPNTEAFF.

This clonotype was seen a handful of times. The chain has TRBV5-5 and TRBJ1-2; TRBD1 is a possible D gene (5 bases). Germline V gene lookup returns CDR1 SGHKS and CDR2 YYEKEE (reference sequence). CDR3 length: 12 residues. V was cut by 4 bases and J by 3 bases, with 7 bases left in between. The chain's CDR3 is CASSPRDYGYTF. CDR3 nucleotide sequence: TGTGCCAGCAGCCCCAGGGACTATGGCTACACCTTC.

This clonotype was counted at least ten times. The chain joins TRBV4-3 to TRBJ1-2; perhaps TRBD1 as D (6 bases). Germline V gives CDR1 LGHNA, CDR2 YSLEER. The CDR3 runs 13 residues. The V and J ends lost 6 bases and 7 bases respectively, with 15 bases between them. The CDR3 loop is CASRDSARSGYTF. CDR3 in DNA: TGCGCCAGCAGGGACAGTGCTAGAAGTGGCTACACCTTC.